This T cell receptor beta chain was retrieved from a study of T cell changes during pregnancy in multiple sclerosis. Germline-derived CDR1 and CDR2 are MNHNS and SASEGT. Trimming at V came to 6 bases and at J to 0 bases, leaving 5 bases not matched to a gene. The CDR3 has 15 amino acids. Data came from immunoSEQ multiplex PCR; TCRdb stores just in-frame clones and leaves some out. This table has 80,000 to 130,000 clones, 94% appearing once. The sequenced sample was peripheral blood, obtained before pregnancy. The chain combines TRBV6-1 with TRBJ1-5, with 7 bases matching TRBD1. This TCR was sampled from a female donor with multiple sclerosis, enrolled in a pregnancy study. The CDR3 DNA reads TGTGCCAGCAGGACTGACAGGGCTAGCAATCAGCCCCAGCATTTT. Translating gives CASRTDRASNQPQHF.